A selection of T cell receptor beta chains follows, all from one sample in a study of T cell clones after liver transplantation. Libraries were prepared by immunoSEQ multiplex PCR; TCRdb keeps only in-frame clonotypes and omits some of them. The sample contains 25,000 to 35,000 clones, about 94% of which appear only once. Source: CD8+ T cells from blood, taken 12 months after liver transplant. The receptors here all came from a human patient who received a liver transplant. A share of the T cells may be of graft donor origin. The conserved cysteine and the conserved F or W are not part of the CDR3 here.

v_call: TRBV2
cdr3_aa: ASSDGGVYGYT

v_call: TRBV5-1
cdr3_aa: ASSFTSGPISYEQY

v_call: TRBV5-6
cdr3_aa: ASTLGGGWGNQPQH

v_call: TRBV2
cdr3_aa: ASSGVSQYEQY

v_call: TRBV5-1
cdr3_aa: ASSLKGRQETQY

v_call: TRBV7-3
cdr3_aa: ASSLRGGATGELF

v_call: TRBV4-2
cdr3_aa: ASSQAKGRATNEKLF

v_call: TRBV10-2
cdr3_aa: ASGLAGGSNTGELF

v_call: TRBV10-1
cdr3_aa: ASSVPGLAGGIEQY

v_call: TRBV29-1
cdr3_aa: SAPAQGPYGYT

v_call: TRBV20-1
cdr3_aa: SARDRETQY

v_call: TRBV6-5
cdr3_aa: ASSYWGREINGYT

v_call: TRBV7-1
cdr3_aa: ASSPPSGSYEQY

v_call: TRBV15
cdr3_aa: ATSREAGAGVPDTQY

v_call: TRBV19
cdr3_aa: ASSIAQGLSPTEAF

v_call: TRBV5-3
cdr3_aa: ARMASNRVWETQY

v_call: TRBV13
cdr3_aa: ASSPGTGPGAYNEQF

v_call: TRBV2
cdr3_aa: ASSGDHYEQY

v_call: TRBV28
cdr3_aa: ASSHKRSYNEQF

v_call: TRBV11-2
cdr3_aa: ASSLEGGTEAF

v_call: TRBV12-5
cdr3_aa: ASGISPLADTQY

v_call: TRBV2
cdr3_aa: ASRAPLALF

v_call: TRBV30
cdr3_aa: AWIQGAEAF

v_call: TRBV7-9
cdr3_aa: ASSYGGTGLMSYGYT

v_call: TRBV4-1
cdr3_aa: ASSQDHGGAKNIQY

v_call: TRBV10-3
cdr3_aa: AITEQTSGSYEQY

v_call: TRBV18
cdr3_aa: ASSPFSPNGYT

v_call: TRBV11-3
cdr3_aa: ASGTPGQGLTGELF

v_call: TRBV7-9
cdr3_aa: ASSLTGQPIEAF

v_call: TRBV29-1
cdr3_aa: SAHGYGYT

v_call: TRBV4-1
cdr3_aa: ASSPGLAIAELF

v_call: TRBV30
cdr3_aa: AWSVGYADTQY

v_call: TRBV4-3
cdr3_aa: ASSQDRGTGEQY

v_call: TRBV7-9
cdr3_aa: ASSGTSGDNEQF

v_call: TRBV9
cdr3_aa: ASSFGTSGSYEQY

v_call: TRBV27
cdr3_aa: ASSFEKTGELF

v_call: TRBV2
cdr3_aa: ASMGTYKISTDTQY

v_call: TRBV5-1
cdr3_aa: ASSLGETGDSYEQY

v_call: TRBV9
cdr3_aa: ASSVGGSSGNTIY

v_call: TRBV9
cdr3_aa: ASSEGTVPNQPQH

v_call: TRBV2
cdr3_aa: ASSVQQERSYEQY

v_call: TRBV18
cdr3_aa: ASSPNRAGGLF

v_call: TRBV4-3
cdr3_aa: ASSAGIGGFTDTQY

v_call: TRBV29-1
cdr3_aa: SVEGLALSSYNEQF

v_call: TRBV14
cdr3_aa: ASSQDHNPSGYEQY

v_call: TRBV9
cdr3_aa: ASSAAGTGYEKLF

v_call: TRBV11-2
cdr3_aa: ASSQLAEGEDTQY

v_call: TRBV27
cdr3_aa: ASSLFITDTQY

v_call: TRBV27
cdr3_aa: ASSISGTGHSSYT

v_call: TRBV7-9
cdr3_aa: ASSLVLGMTGELF

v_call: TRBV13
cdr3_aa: ASSSRLAGGQETQY

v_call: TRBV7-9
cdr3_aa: ASSKYQETQY

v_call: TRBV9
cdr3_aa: ASGTSGGLEETQY

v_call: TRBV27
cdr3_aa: ASSSRDGGGDEQF